This TCR beta chain was sequenced during a study of blood T cell repertoires in COVID-19. For the study at large: The study drew acute and convalescent COVID-19 samples from the United States, Italy and Spain.

This table comes from immunoSEQ multiplex PCR, and its TCRdb copy is limited to in-frame clones, with some not included. Of about 73,000 clones in the sample, roughly four fifths are singletons; the top ten hold 2% to 2.5%. V shed 0 bases and J 5 bases; nucleotides not matched to a gene: 3. The germline V gene encodes CDR1 SQVTM and CDR2 ANQGSEA. There are 13 residues in the CDR3. Sequencing used peripheral blood. The sequence came from a man aged 65 to 85 with COVID-19, enrolled during active disease. V gene TRBV29-1 combines with J gene TRBJ1-1; TRBD1 aligns across 7 bases. CDR3 residues: CSVEDRRGTEAFF. CDR3 DNA: TGCAGCGTTGAAGATCGCAGGGGGACTGAAGCTTTCTTT.